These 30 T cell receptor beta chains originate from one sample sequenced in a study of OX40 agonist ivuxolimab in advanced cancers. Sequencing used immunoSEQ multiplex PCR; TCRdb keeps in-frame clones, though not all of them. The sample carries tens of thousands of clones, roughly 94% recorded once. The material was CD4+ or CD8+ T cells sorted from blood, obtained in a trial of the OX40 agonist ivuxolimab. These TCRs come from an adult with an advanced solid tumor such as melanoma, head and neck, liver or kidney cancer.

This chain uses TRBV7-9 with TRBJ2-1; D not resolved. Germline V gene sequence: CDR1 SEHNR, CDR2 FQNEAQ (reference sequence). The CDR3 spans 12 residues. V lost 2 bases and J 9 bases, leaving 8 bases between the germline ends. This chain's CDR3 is CASSLPGGEQFF. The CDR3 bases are TGTGCCAGCAGCTTACCCGGTGGTGAGCAGTTCTTC.

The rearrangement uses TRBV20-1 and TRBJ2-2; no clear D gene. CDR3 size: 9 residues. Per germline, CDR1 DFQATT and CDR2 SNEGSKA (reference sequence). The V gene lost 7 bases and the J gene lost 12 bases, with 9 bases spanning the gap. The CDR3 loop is CSDFSKLFF. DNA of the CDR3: TGCAGTGACTTTTCGAAGCTGTTTTTT.

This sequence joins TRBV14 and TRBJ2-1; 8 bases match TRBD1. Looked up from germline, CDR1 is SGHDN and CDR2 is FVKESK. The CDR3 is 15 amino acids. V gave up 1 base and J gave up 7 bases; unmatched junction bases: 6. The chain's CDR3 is CASSQARTGRNEQFF. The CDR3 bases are TGTGCCAGCAGCCAAGCCCGGACAGGGAGGAATGAGCAGTTCTTC.

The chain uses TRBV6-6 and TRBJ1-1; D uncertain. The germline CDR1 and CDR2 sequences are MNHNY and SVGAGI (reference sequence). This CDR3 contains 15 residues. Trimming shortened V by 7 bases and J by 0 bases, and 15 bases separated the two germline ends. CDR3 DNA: TGTGCCAGCACTGGGGTTGGGAAGATGAACACTGAAGCTTTCTTT. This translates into CASTGVGKMNTEAFF.

The CDR3, as DNA: TGTGCCCCGTCACGGACAGGGGCTCTCTACGAGCAGTACTTC. Amino acids: CAPSRTGALYEQYF. V is TRBV21-1 and J is TRBJ2-7; the table names TRBD1, a call not compared with the DNA. TRBV21-1 has pseudogene status. CDR3 length equals 14 residues.

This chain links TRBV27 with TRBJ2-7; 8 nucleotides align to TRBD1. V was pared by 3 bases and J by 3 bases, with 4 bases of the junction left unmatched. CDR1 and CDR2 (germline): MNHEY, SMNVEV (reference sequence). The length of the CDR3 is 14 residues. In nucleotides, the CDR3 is TGTGCCAGCAGTTTCCTTGGACAGGGCTACGAGCAGTACTTC. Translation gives CASSFLGQGYEQYF.

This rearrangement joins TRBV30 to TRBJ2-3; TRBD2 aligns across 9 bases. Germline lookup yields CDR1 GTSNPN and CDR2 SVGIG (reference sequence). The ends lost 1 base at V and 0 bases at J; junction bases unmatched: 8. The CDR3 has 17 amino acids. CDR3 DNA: TGTGCCTGGAGTGACCCGGGGCTAGCGGGGAGCACAGATACGCAGTATTTT. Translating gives CAWSDPGLAGSTDTQYF.

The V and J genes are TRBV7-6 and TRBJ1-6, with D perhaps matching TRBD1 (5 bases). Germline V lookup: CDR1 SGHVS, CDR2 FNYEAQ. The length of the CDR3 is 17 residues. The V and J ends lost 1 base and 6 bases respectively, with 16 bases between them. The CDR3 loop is CASSLGGRDGINSPLHF. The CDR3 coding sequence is TGTGCCAGCAGCTTAGGGGGTCGGGACGGGATTAATTCACCCCTCCACTTT.

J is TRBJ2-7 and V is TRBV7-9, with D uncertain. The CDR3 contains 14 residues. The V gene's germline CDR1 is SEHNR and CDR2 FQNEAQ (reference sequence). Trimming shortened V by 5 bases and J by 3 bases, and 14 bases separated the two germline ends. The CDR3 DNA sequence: TGTGCCAGCAGCCCCCCGCTCGACGGCTACGAGCAGTACTTC. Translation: CASSPPLDGYEQYF. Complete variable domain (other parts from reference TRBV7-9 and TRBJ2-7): DTGVSQNPRHKITKRGQNVTFRCDPISEHNRLYWYRQTLGQGPEFLTYFQNEAQLEKSRLLSDRFSAERPKGSFSTLEIQRTEQGDSAMYLCASSPPLDGYEQYFGPGTRLTVT.

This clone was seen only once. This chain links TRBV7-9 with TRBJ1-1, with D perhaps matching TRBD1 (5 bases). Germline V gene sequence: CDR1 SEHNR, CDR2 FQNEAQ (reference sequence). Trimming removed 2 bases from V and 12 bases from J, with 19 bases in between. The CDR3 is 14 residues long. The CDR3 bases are TGTGCCAGCAGCTTAACTACGGGACGGGGGAACACTTTCTTT. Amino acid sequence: CASSLTTGRGNTFF. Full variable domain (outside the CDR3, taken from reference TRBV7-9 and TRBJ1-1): DTGVSQNPRHKITKRGQNVTFRCDPISEHNRLYWYRQTLGQGPEFLTYFQNEAQLEKSRLLSDRFSAERPKGSFSTLEIQRTEQGDSAMYLCASSLTTGRGNTFFGQGTRLTVV.

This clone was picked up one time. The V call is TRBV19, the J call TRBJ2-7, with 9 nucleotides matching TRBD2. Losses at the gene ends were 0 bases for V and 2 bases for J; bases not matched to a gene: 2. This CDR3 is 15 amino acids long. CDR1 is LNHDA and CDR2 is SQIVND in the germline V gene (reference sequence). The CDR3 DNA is TGTGCCAGTAGTATAGATAGCGGGAGCCCCTACGAGCAGTACTTC. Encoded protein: CASSIDSGSPYEQYF. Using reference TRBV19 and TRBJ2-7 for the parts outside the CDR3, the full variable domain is DGGITQSPKYLFRKEGQNVTLSCEQNLNHDAMYWYRQDPGQGLRLIYYSQIVNDFQKGDIAEGYSVSREKKESFPLTVTSAQKNPTAFYLCASSIDSGSPYEQYFGPGTRLTVT.

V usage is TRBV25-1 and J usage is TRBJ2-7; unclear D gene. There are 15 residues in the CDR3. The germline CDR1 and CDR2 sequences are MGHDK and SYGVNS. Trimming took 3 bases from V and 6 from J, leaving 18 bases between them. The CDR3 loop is CASSEYGGVLSEQYF. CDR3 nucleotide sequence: TGTGCCAGCAGTGAGTATGGCGGCGTGTTGAGCGAGCAGTACTTC.

CDR3 DNA: TGTGCCATCAGTGAGTCAAGGACAGGTGATGACGAGCAGTACTTC. Protein: CAISESRTGDDEQYF. This chain links TRBV10-3 with TRBJ2-7, with 7 bases matching TRBD1. The CDR3 loop spans 15 amino acids. The J segment lost 5 bases and the V segment lost 0 bases, leaving 7 bases of the junction unmatched. Germline-derived CDR1 and CDR2 are ENHRY and SYGVKD.

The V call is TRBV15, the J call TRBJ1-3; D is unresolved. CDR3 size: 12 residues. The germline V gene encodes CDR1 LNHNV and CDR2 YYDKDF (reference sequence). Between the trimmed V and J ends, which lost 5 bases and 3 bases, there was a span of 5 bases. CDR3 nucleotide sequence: TGTGCCACCAGCGGTAATGGAAACACCATATATTTT. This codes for CATSGNGNTIYF.

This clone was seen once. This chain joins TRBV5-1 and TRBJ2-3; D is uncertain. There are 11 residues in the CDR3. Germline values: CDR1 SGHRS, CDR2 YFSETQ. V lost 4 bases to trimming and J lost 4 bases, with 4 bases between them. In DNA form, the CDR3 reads TGCGCCAGCAGCGGTTCAGATACGCAGTATTTT. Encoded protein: CASSGSDTQYF.

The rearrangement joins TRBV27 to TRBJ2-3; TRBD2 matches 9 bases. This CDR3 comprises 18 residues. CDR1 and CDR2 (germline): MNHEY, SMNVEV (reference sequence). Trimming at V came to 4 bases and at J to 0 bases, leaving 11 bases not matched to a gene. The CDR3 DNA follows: TGTGCCAGCAGTTCCCCTAGCGGGGATTGGGCTAGCACAGATACGCAGTATTTT. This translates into CASSSPSGDWASTDTQYF.

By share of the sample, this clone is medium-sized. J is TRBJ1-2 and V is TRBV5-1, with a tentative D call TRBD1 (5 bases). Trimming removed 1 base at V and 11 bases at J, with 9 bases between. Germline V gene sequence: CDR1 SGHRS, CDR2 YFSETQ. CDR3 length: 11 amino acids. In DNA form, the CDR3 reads TGCGCCAGCAGCTTGACAGGAGAATACACCTTC. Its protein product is CASSLTGEYTF.

CDR3 sequence: CASSQTQAYGYTF. In DNA, the CDR3 is TGCGCCAGCAGCCAGACACAAGCCTATGGCTACACCTTC. The gene calls are TRBV4-1 and TRBJ1-2, with D uncertain. The CDR3 consists of 13 residues. Germline values: CDR1 MGHRA, CDR2 YSYEKL. Deletions cut 3 bases from V and 4 bases from J, with 9 bases between.

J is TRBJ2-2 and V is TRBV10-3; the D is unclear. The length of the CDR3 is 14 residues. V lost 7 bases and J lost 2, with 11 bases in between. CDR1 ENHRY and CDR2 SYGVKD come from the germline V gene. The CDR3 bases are TGTGCCATCAAAACTACTTCTAACACCGGGGAGCTGTTTTTT. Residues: CAIKTTSNTGELFF.

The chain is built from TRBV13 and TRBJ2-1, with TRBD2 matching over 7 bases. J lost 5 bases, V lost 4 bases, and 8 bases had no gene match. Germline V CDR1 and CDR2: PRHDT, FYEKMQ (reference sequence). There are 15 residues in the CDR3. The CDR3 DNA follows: TGTGCCAGCAGCTCAAGACTAGCTCTGGACAATGAGCAGTTCTTC. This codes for CASSSRLALDNEQFF.

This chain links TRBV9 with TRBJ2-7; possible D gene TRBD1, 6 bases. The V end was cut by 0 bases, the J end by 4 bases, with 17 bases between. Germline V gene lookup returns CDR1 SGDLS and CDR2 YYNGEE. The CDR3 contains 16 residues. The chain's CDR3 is CASSVEDGGPRYEQYF. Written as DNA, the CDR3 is TGTGCCAGCAGCGTAGAGGATGGGGGCCCCCGATACGAGCAGTACTTC.

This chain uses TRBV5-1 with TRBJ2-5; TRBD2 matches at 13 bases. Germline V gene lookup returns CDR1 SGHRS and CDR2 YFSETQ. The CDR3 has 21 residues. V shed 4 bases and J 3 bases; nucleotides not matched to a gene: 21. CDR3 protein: CASSLPRVPTSGGPTKETQYF. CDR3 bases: TGCGCCAGCAGCCTACCCCGGGTTCCGACTAGCGGGGGGCCTACAAAAGAGACCCAGTACTTC.

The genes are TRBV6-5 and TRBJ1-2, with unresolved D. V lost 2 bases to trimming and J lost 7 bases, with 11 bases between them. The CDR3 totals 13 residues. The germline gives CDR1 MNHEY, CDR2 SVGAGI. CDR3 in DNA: TGTGCCAGCAGTTACGGCGGGGAGGCTGGCTACACCTTC. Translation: CASSYGGEAGYTF.

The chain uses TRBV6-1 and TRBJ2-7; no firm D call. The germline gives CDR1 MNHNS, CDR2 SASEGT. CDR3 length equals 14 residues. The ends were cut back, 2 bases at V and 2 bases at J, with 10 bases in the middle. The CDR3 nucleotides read TGTGCCAGCAGTGAACGTGGGGTTCCCTACGAGCAGTACTTC. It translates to CASSERGVPYEQYF.

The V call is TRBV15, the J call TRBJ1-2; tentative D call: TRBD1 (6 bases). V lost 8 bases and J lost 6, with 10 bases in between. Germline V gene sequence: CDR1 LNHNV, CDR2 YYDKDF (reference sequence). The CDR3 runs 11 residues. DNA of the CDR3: TGTGCCACCCAACAGGGTAATGGCTACACCTTC. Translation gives CATQQGNGYTF.

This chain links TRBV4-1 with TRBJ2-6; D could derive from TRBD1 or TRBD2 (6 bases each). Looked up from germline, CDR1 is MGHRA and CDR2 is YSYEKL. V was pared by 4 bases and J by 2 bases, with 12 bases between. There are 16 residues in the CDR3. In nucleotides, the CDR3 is TGCGCCAGCAGCCTTTCGGGGGCGCCTGGGGCCAACGTCCTGACTTTC. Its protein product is CASSLSGAPGANVLTF.

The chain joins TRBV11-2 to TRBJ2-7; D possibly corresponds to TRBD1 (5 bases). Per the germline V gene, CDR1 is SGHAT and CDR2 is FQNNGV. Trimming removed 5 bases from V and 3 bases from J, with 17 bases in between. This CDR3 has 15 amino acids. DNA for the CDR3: TGTGCCAGCAGCAGAGAACAGGTCATTGGCTACGAGCAGTACTTC. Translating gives CASSREQVIGYEQYF.

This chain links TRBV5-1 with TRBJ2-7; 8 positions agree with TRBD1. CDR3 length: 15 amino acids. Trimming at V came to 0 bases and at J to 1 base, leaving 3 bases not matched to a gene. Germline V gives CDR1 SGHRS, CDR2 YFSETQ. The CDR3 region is CASSLGQGPSYEQYF. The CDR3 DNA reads TGCGCCAGCAGCTTGGGACAGGGGCCGTCCTACGAGCAGTACTTC.

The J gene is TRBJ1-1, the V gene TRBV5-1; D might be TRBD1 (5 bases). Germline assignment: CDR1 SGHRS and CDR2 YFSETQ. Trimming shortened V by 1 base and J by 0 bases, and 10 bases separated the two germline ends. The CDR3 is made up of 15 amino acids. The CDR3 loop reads CASSLTGLMNTEAFF. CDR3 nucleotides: TGCGCCAGCAGCTTGACAGGCCTAATGAACACTGAAGCTTTCTTT.

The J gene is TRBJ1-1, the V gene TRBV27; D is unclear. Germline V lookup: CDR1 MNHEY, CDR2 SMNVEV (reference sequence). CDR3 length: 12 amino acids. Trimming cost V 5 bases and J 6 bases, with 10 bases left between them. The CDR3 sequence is CASSGGWPEAFF. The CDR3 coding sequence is TGTGCCAGCAGTGGCGGGTGGCCTGAAGCTTTCTTT.